These T cell receptor beta chains were read from a single sample in a study of blood T cell repertoires in COVID-19. Assay used: immunoSEQ multiplex PCR; TCRdb lists only in-frame clones, some missing. The table lists some 20,000 clones, around 91% of them singletons. Sequenced input: peripheral blood. Receptors were obtained from a man between 65 and 85 years old with acute or convalescent COVID-19. The CDR3 runs from the conserved cysteine through the conserved F or W. The order of the fields is V gene, J gene, CDR3 protein.

V: TRBV5-1
J: TRBJ2-1
CDR3: CASSLARGKQFF

V: TRBV15
J: TRBJ1-1
CDR3: CATSRAGVNTEAFF

V: TRBV27
J: TRBJ2-6
CDR3: CASSPSPGANVLTF

V: TRBV5-5
J: TRBJ1-5
CDR3: CASSPFAQGTNLEEYF

V: TRBV24-1
J: TRBJ2-2
CDR3: CATSAATGQAGELFF

V: TRBV6-2/TRBV6-3
J: TRBJ1-5
CDR3: CASSYFGQGRLYSNQPQHF

V: TRBV18
J: TRBJ1-3
CDR3: CASSPFRDRGTFGNTIYF

V: TRBV6-5
J: TRBJ1-1
CDR3: CASRSTGALTEAFF

V: TRBV7-2
J: TRBJ1-3
CDR3: CASSLVGGSSGNTIYF

V: TRBV12-3/TRBV12-4
J: TRBJ1-1
CDR3: CASSYTGNTEAFF

V: TRBV20-1
J: TRBJ1-1
CDR3: CSGQGVTEAFF

V: TRBV7-9
J: TRBJ2-2
CDR3: CARQGLADTGELFF

V: TRBV7-2
J: TRBJ2-7
CDR3: CASSLVWAAGEDEQYF

V: TRBV5-1
J: TRBJ1-3
CDR3: CASSLAGIGNTIYF

V: TRBV14
J: TRBJ2-5
CDR3: CASSYREVETQYF

V: TRBV10-3
J: TRBJ2-1
CDR3: CATGMNEQFF

V: TRBV5-1
J: TRBJ2-1
CDR3: CASSLQGADNNEQFF

V: TRBV15
J: TRBJ2-3
CDR3: CATSRLAGGQLISGMDTQYF

V: TRBV28
J: TRBJ2-3
CDR3: CASSPLGTSGLPRTDTQYF

V: TRBV6-5
J: TRBJ2-1
CDR3: CASSYSTRTAYNEQFF

V: TRBV2
J: TRBJ1-5
CDR3: CASKGYSNQPQHF

V: TRBV29-1
J: TRBJ2-7
CDR3: CSATPGLAGEEQYF

V: TRBV9
J: TRBJ1-4
CDR3: CASSVDPTWGEKLFF

V: TRBV9
J: TRBJ2-7
CDR3: CASSPGPEGYEQYF

V: TRBV15
J: TRBJ1-4
CDR3: CATSRGQNEKLFF

V: TRBV25-1
J: TRBJ2-7
CDR3: CASIRQEPYEQYF

V: TRBV19
J: TRBJ1-5
CDR3: CASSIGAGFRQPQHF